Presented here are 23 T cell receptor beta chains from one specimen sequenced in a study of CD8 T cells in Susac syndrome. RNA, at about 0.45 to 1 ug, was reverse transcribed with random hexamers. TCRdb reprocessed the immunoSEQ multiplex PCR reads via MiXCR and lists one record per CDR3 protein. The data contain about 69,000 distinct CDR3 sequences, about 95% of them singletons. The specimen was CD8+ T cells from PBMCs. All receptors derive from a human donor in good health.

This chain connects TRBV12-3 or TRBV12-4 to TRBJ1-2, with 7 bases matching TRBD1. The ends lost 2 bases at V and 6 bases at J; junction bases unmatched: 6. This CDR3 has 14 residues. CDR3 protein: CASSLTETGNGYTF. In DNA, the CDR3 is TGTGCCAGCAGTTTAACGGAGACAGGGAATGGCTACACCTTC.

V usage is TRBV9 and J usage is TRBJ2-3; D unresolved. Per the germline V gene, CDR1 is SGDLS and CDR2 is YYNGEE. Trimming left V 0 bases short and J 2 bases short, with 7 bases between. CDR3 length equals 14 residues. The CDR3 coding sequence is TGTGCCAGCAGCGTAGCTGGGCTCACAGATACGCAGTATTTT. As protein: CASSVAGLTDTQYF.

The chain links TRBV7-9 to TRBJ2-7, with 7 positions matching TRBD1. With 8 bases clipped from V and 2 bases from J, the junction kept 12 bases outside the gene matches. The CDR3 is 15 amino acids. Germline V CDR1 and CDR2: SEHNR, FQNEAQ (reference sequence). The CDR3, as DNA: TGTGCCAGCGCCCCACCCCTCACAGGGGCCTACGAGCAGTACTTC. It is translated as CASAPPLTGAYEQYF.

The chain uses TRBV2 and TRBJ2-2, with D possibly matching TRBD2 (6 bases). Germline lookup yields CDR1 SNHLY and CDR2 FYNNEI. The CDR3 spans 14 residues. The germline V and J ends were trimmed by 8 bases and 0 bases, with 10 bases remaining between them. Here the CDR3 DNA reads TGTGCCAGCGGTTCGGGGGCGAACACCGGGGAGCTGTTTTTT. Protein sequence: CASGSGANTGELFF.

This clonotype was seen once. The chain employs TRBV7-6 and TRBJ2-2; D uncertain. The germline V gene encodes CDR1 SGHVS and CDR2 FNYEAQ. The CDR3 is made up of 14 amino acids. Trimming pared 1 base from V and 5 bases from J, leaving 8 bases between. DNA for the CDR3: TGTGCCAGCAGCTTAGACCTGGGAACCGGGGAGCTGTTTTTT. Translating it yields CASSLDLGTGELFF. Looking up the rest from reference TRBV7-6 and TRBJ2-2 gives the full variable domain: GAGVSQSPRYKVTKRGQDVALRCDPISGHVSLYWYRQALGQGPEFLTYFNYEAQQDKSGLPNDRFSAERPEGSISTLTIQRTEQRDSAMYRCASSLDLGTGELFFGEGSRLTVL.

The V call is TRBV28, the J call TRBJ2-5; D is possibly TRBD1 or TRBD2 (5 bases each). V was shortened by 4 bases and J by 5 bases, with 14 bases between the two germline ends. Germline V gene sequence: CDR1 MDHEN, CDR2 SYDVKM. The length of the CDR3 is 14 residues. CDR3 nucleotide sequence: TGTGCCAGCAGTTCTCGAACGGGGCGCGAGACCCAGTACTTC. This gives the protein CASSSRTGRETQYF.

This clonotype was seen only once. The rearrangement joins TRBV28 to TRBJ2-5; D possibly corresponds to TRBD2 (7 bases). The CDR3 has 13 amino acids. In germline, CDR1 is MDHEN, CDR2 SYDVKM. The germline V and J ends were trimmed by 11 bases and 5 bases, with 18 bases remaining between them. The CDR3 protein is CASDGGRWETQYF. In DNA form, the CDR3 reads TGTGCCTCGGACGGGGGGCGCTGGGAGACCCAGTACTTC.

The chain carries TRBV6-2 or TRBV6-3 and TRBJ2-1; 7 positions agree with TRBD2. With 2 bases clipped from V and 3 bases from J, the junction kept 1 base outside the gene matches. Germline values: CDR1 MNHEY, CDR2 SVGEGT. This CDR3 spans 14 amino acids. CDR3 region: CASSYRDYYNEQFF. The DNA for the CDR3 is TGTGCCAGCAGTTACAGGGACTACTACAATGAGCAGTTCTTC.

V and J are TRBV6-5 and TRBJ1-1, with 7 bases that match TRBD1. The CDR3 has 12 residues. Germline loops: CDR1 MNHEY, CDR2 SVGAGI. Losses at the gene ends were 6 bases for V and 7 bases for J; bases not matched to a gene: 5. CDR3 loop: CASSQGQLEAFF. The CDR3 nucleotides read TGTGCCAGCAGCCAGGGACAGCTTGAAGCTTTCTTT.

The chain combines TRBV7-2 with TRBJ2-6; the D gene is possibly TRBD1 (6 bases). The CDR3 contains 15 residues. Germline CDR1 is SGHTA and CDR2 is FQGNSA. Trimming cost V 9 bases and J 0 bases, with 12 bases left between them. The CDR3 here is CARLTGSSGANVLTF. CDR3 coding DNA: TGTGCCAGGTTGACAGGCAGCTCTGGGGCCAACGTCCTGACTTTC.

For the CDR3, the DNA is TGTGCCAGCAGCCAAGATCAGGCAGCTTCACCCCTCCACTTT. Amino acid sequence: CASSQDQAASPLHF. The V gene is TRBV3-1, the J gene TRBJ1-6; D is unresolved. Trimming stripped 0 bases from V and 9 bases from J, with 9 bases between. The CDR3 covers 14 residues. Germline V gives CDR1 LGHDT, CDR2 YNNKEL (reference sequence).

V and J are TRBV5-4 and TRBJ2-2; no definite D call. CDR3 size: 14 residues. Trimming took off 0 bases at V and 5 bases at J, with 8 bases between the two ends. CDR1 is SGHNT and CDR2 is YYREEE in the germline V gene (reference sequence). DNA for the CDR3: TGTGCCAGCAGCTTGGCGTCCCTAACCGGGGAGCTGTTTTTT. It encodes CASSLASLTGELFF.

The CDR3 loop is CASCLGGEGRSYEQYF. Here the CDR3 DNA reads TGTGCCAGCTGCTTGGGGGGGGAAGGCCGCTCCTACGAGCAGTACTTC. The rearrangement links TRBV28 to TRBJ2-7; 7 nucleotides match TRBD2. The J segment lost 0 bases and the V segment lost 8 bases, leaving 13 bases of the junction unmatched. This CDR3 spans 16 amino acids. The germline CDR1 and CDR2 sequences are MDHEN and SYDVKM.

V usage is TRBV11-2 and J usage is TRBJ1-1; possibly TRBD1 for D (6 bases). Trimming shortened V by 5 bases and J by 1 base, and 11 bases separated the two germline ends. The CDR3 sequence is 14 residues long. Germline V lookup: CDR1 SGHAT, CDR2 FQNNGV. The CDR3 region has the DNA TGTGCCAGCAGCCCGGGGACACCGAACACTGAAGCTTTCTTT. It is translated as CASSPGTPNTEAFF.

V gene TRBV24-1 combines with J gene TRBJ2-2, with D uncertain. Trimming removed 4 bases at V and 4 bases at J, with 6 bases between. Germline V CDR1 and CDR2: KGHDR, SFDVKD. The CDR3 sequence is 13 residues long. The CDR3 region has the DNA TGTGCCACCAGTGAGACGGGCACCGGGGAGCTGTTTTTT. It encodes CATSETGTGELFF.

This rearrangement joins TRBV9 to TRBJ2-5; 7 bases agree with TRBD1. The junction had 0 bases not matched to a gene; V was cut back by 3 bases and J by 7 bases. This CDR3 has 11 amino acids. Germline V gene data show CDR1 as SGDLS and CDR2 as YYNGEE. CDR3 region: CASSAGGTQYF. In nucleotides, the CDR3 is TGTGCCAGCAGCGCAGGGGGGACCCAGTACTTC.

The chain combines TRBV27 with TRBJ1-1, with a possible D match to TRBD1 (6 bases). Trimming took 5 bases from V and 1 from J, leaving 20 bases between them. CDR1 and CDR2 from the germline V gene are MNHEY and SMNVEV (reference sequence). This CDR3 has 17 amino acids. The CDR3 reads CASSQAGVLPGNTEAFF. DNA for the CDR3: TGTGCCAGCAGTCAGGCAGGGGTTTTACCTGGGAACACTGAAGCTTTCTTT.

The V gene is TRBV10-3, the J gene TRBJ2-1, with 9 bases lining up with TRBD2. Germline CDR1 is ENHRY and CDR2 is SYGVKD. CDR3 length: 14 amino acids. V lost 6 bases and J lost 4; bases outside the gene matches: 4. The CDR3 is CAISAGGLYNEQFF. CDR3 nucleotides: TGTGCCATCAGCGCGGGGGGGCTATACAATGAGCAGTTCTTC.

This clonotype was seen only once. This chain connects TRBV6-2 or TRBV6-3 to TRBJ1-6; D is ambiguous. Germline CDR1 and CDR2: MNHEY and SVGEGT. Trimming removed 6 bases at V and 13 bases at J, with 13 bases between. The CDR3 loop spans 12 amino acids. The CDR3 sequence is CASSPEISPLHF. CDR3 sequence (DNA): TGTGCCAGCAGCCCGGAGATATCTCCCCTCCACTTT.

The V gene is TRBV19, the J gene TRBJ1-6; D is unresolved. V shed 1 base and J shed 8 bases, with 9 bases lying between them. The CDR3 covers 14 residues. The germline CDR1 and CDR2 sequences are LNHDA and SQIVND (reference sequence). The CDR3: CASSIGGSYSPLHF. CDR3 DNA sequence: TGTGCCAGTAGTATAGGAGGCAGTTATTCACCCCTCCACTTT.

The chain uses TRBV24-1 and TRBJ2-3, with 9 bases aligning to TRBD1. The junction had 6 bases not matched to a gene; V was cut back by 5 bases and J by 4 bases. Germline V gene lookup returns CDR1 KGHDR and CDR2 SFDVKD. The CDR3 has 15 amino acids. CDR3 DNA sequence: TGTGCCACCAGTGTGACAGGGGGGTTTCCAGATACGCAGTATTTT. Its translation is CATSVTGGFPDTQYF.

The rearrangement uses TRBV12-3 or TRBV12-4 and TRBJ2-1, with 8 bases fitting TRBD2. There are 14 residues in the CDR3. V lost 3 bases and J lost 4; bases outside the gene matches: 2. CDR3 in DNA: TGTGCCAGCAGTTTGAGCGGGAGTTACAATGAGCAGTTCTTC. Its translation: CASSLSGSYNEQFF.

The chain carries TRBV4-1 and TRBJ2-7; the D gene is possibly TRBD1 (6 bases). With 0 bases removed from V and 5 bases from J, the gap between germline ends came to 11 bases. Looked up from germline, CDR1 is MGHRA and CDR2 is YSYEKL. The CDR3 is 14 amino acids. As DNA, the CDR3 is TGCGCCAGCAGCCAAGAGGCGCACAGGGACGAGCAGTACTTC. Its protein is CASSQEAHRDEQYF.